A selection of T cell receptor beta chains follows, all from one sample in a study of T-cell memory formation after mild COVID-19. From the 5' RACE reads, TCRdb called clonotypes with MiXCR, one entry per CDR3 protein. The table lists more than 450,000 distinct CDR3 sequences, more than 15% of them singletons. Sequenced input: PBMCs or a T cell subset sorted from them (not recorded which). The source of these receptors is an adult woman who had mild COVID-19 (a few samples of this study predate the infection). Cell type and time point are not known. CDR3s include the opening cysteine and the closing phenylalanine or tryptophan. The order of the fields is D gene, V gene, J gene, clone size, CDR3 DNA, CDR3 protein. The D gene is left open where the match is weak. Size is stated for part of the rows, as once, few or many counts, or as a class when the clone is expanded.

d_call: NA
v_call: TRBV7-9
j_call: TRBJ2-1
clone_size: few
cdr3_nt: TGTGCCAGCAGCCTCCCGTCGGGAGCGGCCATGAGTAATGAGCAGTTCTTC
cdr3_aa: CASSLPSGAAMSNEQFF

d_call: NA
v_call: TRBV5-5
j_call: TRBJ2-6
clone_size: NA
cdr3_nt: TGTGCCAGCAGCCCACGACGTACCGGGGCCAACGTCCTGACTTTC
cdr3_aa: CASSPRRTGANVLTF

d_call: NA
v_call: TRBV15
j_call: TRBJ2-5
clone_size: NA
cdr3_nt: TGTGCCACCAGCAGTATAGATATACAAGAGACCCAGTACTTC
cdr3_aa: CATSSIDIQETQYF

d_call: TRBD2
v_call: TRBV4-1
j_call: TRBJ2-3
clone_size: few
cdr3_nt: TGCGCCAGCAGCCAAGGGCAGGCGCGGGGGGCCCGTTCTGATACGCAGTATTTT
cdr3_aa: CASSQGQARGARSDTQYF

d_call: NA
v_call: TRBV9
j_call: TRBJ2-3
clone_size: NA
cdr3_nt: TGTGCCAGCAGCGTGGGCTCGCAAGCAGATACGCAGTATTTT
cdr3_aa: CASSVGSQADTQYF

d_call: NA
v_call: TRBV20-1
j_call: TRBJ2-1
clone_size: NA
cdr3_nt: TGCAGTGCTAGAGATGCGACCCTTAGCAGGGGTGAGCAGTTCTTC
cdr3_aa: CSARDATLSRGEQFF

d_call: NA
v_call: TRBV2
j_call: TRBJ2-7
clone_size: NA
cdr3_nt: TGTGCCAGTCAAGGTAGCTCCTACGAGCAGTACTTC
cdr3_aa: CASQGSSYEQYF

d_call: NA
v_call: TRBV14
j_call: TRBJ2-3
clone_size: NA
cdr3_nt: TGTGCCAGCAGCGGCGGGCTGACGCAGTATTTT
cdr3_aa: CASSGGLTQYF

d_call: NA
v_call: TRBV7-8
j_call: TRBJ2-3
clone_size: few
cdr3_nt: TGTGCCAGCAGTCCACAGGGCTTCACAGATACGCAGTATTTT
cdr3_aa: CASSPQGFTDTQYF

d_call: NA
v_call: TRBV12-3/TRBV12-4
j_call: TRBJ2-5
clone_size: NA
cdr3_nt: TGTGCCAGCAGTTTTCAACTTTACCAAGAGACCCAGTACTTC
cdr3_aa: CASSFQLYQETQYF

d_call: TRBD1
v_call: TRBV15
j_call: TRBJ1-1
clone_size: NA
cdr3_nt: TGTGCCACCAGCAGAGATGACAGGGGTTATGGGAACACTGAAGCTTTCTTT
cdr3_aa: CATSRDDRGYGNTEAFF

d_call: NA
v_call: TRBV7-2
j_call: TRBJ2-3
clone_size: many
cdr3_nt: TGTGCCAGCAGCCCCGAAGGGCGGTCCACAGATACGCAGTATTTT
cdr3_aa: CASSPEGRSTDTQYF

d_call: TRBD2
v_call: TRBV29-1
j_call: TRBJ2-1
clone_size: NA
cdr3_nt: TGCAGCGTTGATGGGCTAGCGGGGGCTTACAATGAGCAGTTCTTC
cdr3_aa: CSVDGLAGAYNEQFF

d_call: NA
v_call: TRBV12-3/TRBV12-4
j_call: TRBJ1-1
clone_size: NA
cdr3_nt: TGTGCCAGTCGACAGGTAGAGAACACTGAAGCTTTCTTT
cdr3_aa: CASRQVENTEAFF

d_call: NA
v_call: TRBV6-5
j_call: TRBJ1-2
clone_size: NA
cdr3_nt: TGTGCCAGCAGCCCGTTGCTAGGTGTTGGTGGCTACACCTTC
cdr3_aa: CASSPLLGVGGYTF

d_call: NA
v_call: TRBV19
j_call: TRBJ1-1
clone_size: NA
cdr3_nt: TGTGCCAGTAGTATAGTAATCTCCACTGAAGCTTTCTTT
cdr3_aa: CASSIVISTEAFF

d_call: NA
v_call: TRBV10-3
j_call: TRBJ1-5
clone_size: few
cdr3_nt: TGTGCCATCAGTGAGTCACCCAAGAATCAGCCCCAGCATTTT
cdr3_aa: CAISESPKNQPQHF

d_call: TRBD1
v_call: TRBV3-1
j_call: TRBJ2-7
clone_size: NA
cdr3_nt: TGTGCCAGCAGCTGGGGACAGCTCTCCTACGAGCAGTACTTC
cdr3_aa: CASSWGQLSYEQYF

d_call: TRBD1
v_call: TRBV27
j_call: TRBJ2-2
clone_size: NA
cdr3_nt: TGTGCCAGCACCCACAGGGGGCAAGGCGGGCCGAACACCGGGGAGCTGTTTTTT
cdr3_aa: CASTHRGQGGPNTGELFF

d_call: TRBD2
v_call: TRBV6-5
j_call: TRBJ2-3
clone_size: many
cdr3_nt: TGTGCCAGCAGTTACTCGAGGACTAGCGGGAGGCCAGGGTCAGATACGCAGTATTTT
cdr3_aa: CASSYSRTSGRPGSDTQYF

d_call: NA
v_call: TRBV4-1
j_call: TRBJ1-1
clone_size: few
cdr3_nt: TGCGCCAGCAGCCAAGAGGCTACAGGAGGCACTGAAGCTTTCTTT
cdr3_aa: CASSQEATGGTEAFF

d_call: NA
v_call: TRBV2
j_call: TRBJ2-3
clone_size: many
cdr3_nt: TGTGCCAGCAGTGGGTCGGGAACCTTGGGTACGCAGTATTTT
cdr3_aa: CASSGSGTLGTQYF

d_call: NA
v_call: TRBV12-3/TRBV12-4
j_call: TRBJ2-1
clone_size: few
cdr3_nt: TGTGCCAGCAGTCGTGGACAGAACTACAATGAGCAGTTCTTC
cdr3_aa: CASSRGQNYNEQFF

d_call: NA
v_call: TRBV5-4
j_call: TRBJ1-5
clone_size: many
cdr3_nt: TGTGCCAGCAGCTTGGATCCCGAGCCTAATCAGCCCCAGCATTTT
cdr3_aa: CASSLDPEPNQPQHF

d_call: NA
v_call: TRBV7-9
j_call: TRBJ2-1
clone_size: few
cdr3_nt: TGTGCCAGCAGCTTAGATTTGGAATGGCACATCTACAATGAGCAGTTCTTC
cdr3_aa: CASSLDLEWHIYNEQFF

d_call: NA
v_call: TRBV2
j_call: TRBJ2-3
clone_size: few
cdr3_nt: TGTGCCAGCAGATTGGGCACTAGGACTCCAGATACGCAGTATTTT
cdr3_aa: CASRLGTRTPDTQYF

d_call: TRBD2
v_call: TRBV9
j_call: TRBJ2-2
clone_size: few
cdr3_nt: TGTGCCAGCAGCGTAGACCTAGCGGGGGGTTCACGGACCGGGGAGCTGTTTTTT
cdr3_aa: CASSVDLAGGSRTGELFF

d_call: NA
v_call: TRBV4-3
j_call: TRBJ2-6
clone_size: NA
cdr3_nt: TGCGCCAGCAGCCAAGACCCCTATCTTAGCTCTGGGGCCAACGTCCTGACTTTC
cdr3_aa: CASSQDPYLSSGANVLTF

d_call: TRBD1
v_call: TRBV6-4
j_call: TRBJ2-3
clone_size: NA
cdr3_nt: TGTGCCAGCAGTGACGGACAGGGAGCAGGCTCAGATACGCAGTATTTT
cdr3_aa: CASSDGQGAGSDTQYF

d_call: NA
v_call: TRBV4-2
j_call: TRBJ1-1
clone_size: few
cdr3_nt: TGTGCCAGCAGCCAAGGGTGGATAGGGATGAACACTGAAGCTTTCTTT
cdr3_aa: CASSQGWIGMNTEAFF

d_call: NA
v_call: TRBV7-8
j_call: TRBJ1-4
clone_size: NA
cdr3_nt: TGTGCCAGCAGCTCAATAGCGGGAGCTAATGAAAAACTGTTTTTT
cdr3_aa: CASSSIAGANEKLFF

d_call: TRBD1
v_call: TRBV6-2/TRBV6-3
j_call: TRBJ2-2
clone_size: NA
cdr3_nt: TGTGCCAGCAGTCTCACAGGGGGCGTTTACACCGGGGAGCTGTTTTTT
cdr3_aa: CASSLTGGVYTGELFF

d_call: NA
v_call: TRBV3-1
j_call: TRBJ2-1
clone_size: NA
cdr3_nt: TGTGCCAGCAGCCAGGCGGGCCCGGACTACAATGAGCAGTTCTTC
cdr3_aa: CASSQAGPDYNEQFF

d_call: NA
v_call: TRBV6-5
j_call: TRBJ1-2
clone_size: few
cdr3_nt: TGTGCCAGCAGTTACTCAGGCCAGATCTTCTATGGCTACACCTTC
cdr3_aa: CASSYSGQIFYGYTF

d_call: TRBD1
v_call: TRBV12-3/TRBV12-4
j_call: TRBJ2-1
clone_size: NA
cdr3_nt: TGTGCCAGCAGTTTATCTTTGGGGACAGGGTCGAATGAGCAGTTCTTC
cdr3_aa: CASSLSLGTGSNEQFF

d_call: TRBD1
v_call: TRBV6-5
j_call: TRBJ1-1
clone_size: few
cdr3_nt: TGTGCCAGCAGTGCACCGGGACAGGGGGCGCGGGGCGCTGAAGCTTTCTTT
cdr3_aa: CASSAPGQGARGAEAFF

d_call: NA
v_call: TRBV12-3/TRBV12-4
j_call: TRBJ1-5
clone_size: few
cdr3_nt: TGTGCCAGCAGCCAGGGACCGCCGAATCAGCCCCAGCATTTT
cdr3_aa: CASSQGPPNQPQHF

d_call: NA
v_call: TRBV4-3
j_call: TRBJ2-2
clone_size: NA
cdr3_nt: TGCGCCAGCACCAGGGACGTCTACACCGGGGAGCTGTTTTTT
cdr3_aa: CASTRDVYTGELFF

d_call: TRBD1
v_call: TRBV24-1
j_call: TRBJ2-3
clone_size: few
cdr3_nt: TGTGCCATTTCGGACAGGGACACAGATACGCAGTATTTT
cdr3_aa: CAISDRDTDTQYF

d_call: TRBD1
v_call: TRBV12-3/TRBV12-4
j_call: TRBJ1-2
clone_size: few
cdr3_nt: TGTGCCAGCAGTTTGGGCAGGGGGCGAGAAGGCTACACCTTC
cdr3_aa: CASSLGRGREGYTF

d_call: NA
v_call: TRBV7-6
j_call: TRBJ1-2
clone_size: many
cdr3_nt: TGTGCCAGCAGCTTAGTTGTTATGGATGGGGTCAGCGCCGATCACTATGGCTACACCTTC
cdr3_aa: CASSLVVMDGVSADHYGYTF

d_call: TRBD2
v_call: TRBV20-1
j_call: TRBJ2-7
clone_size: NA
cdr3_nt: TGCAGTGCTAGCCGACTAGCGGACGAGTACGAGCAGTACTTC
cdr3_aa: CSASRLADEYEQYF

d_call: NA
v_call: TRBV11-2
j_call: TRBJ1-1
clone_size: few
cdr3_nt: TGTGCCAGCAGCTTAGATATACGGTGGACTGAAGCTTTCTTT
cdr3_aa: CASSLDIRWTEAFF

d_call: TRBD2
v_call: TRBV9
j_call: TRBJ2-2
clone_size: NA
cdr3_nt: TGTGCCAGCAGCTCCGGACTAGCGGGGGGTATCACCGGGGAGCTGTTTTTT
cdr3_aa: CASSSGLAGGITGELFF

d_call: NA
v_call: TRBV4-1
j_call: TRBJ1-1
clone_size: NA
cdr3_nt: TGCGCCAGCAGCCAAGGTAAGGGGGTGAACACTGAAGCTTTCTTT
cdr3_aa: CASSQGKGVNTEAFF

d_call: NA
v_call: TRBV5-1
j_call: TRBJ1-2
clone_size: NA
cdr3_nt: TGCGCCAGCAGCTTGTTCGGGGGGAGCTACACCTTC
cdr3_aa: CASSLFGGSYTF

d_call: NA
v_call: TRBV15
j_call: TRBJ2-1
clone_size: few
cdr3_nt: TGTGCCACCAGCAGGGACCTACAGGGAGGTAGTGAGCAGTTCTTC
cdr3_aa: CATSRDLQGGSEQFF

d_call: NA
v_call: TRBV5-1
j_call: TRBJ1-1
clone_size: many
cdr3_nt: TGCGCCAGCAGCTCATTGACAGTGAACACTGAAGCTTTCTTT
cdr3_aa: CASSSLTVNTEAFF

d_call: NA
v_call: TRBV5-1
j_call: TRBJ2-6
clone_size: few
cdr3_nt: TGCGCCAGCAGCCAAACAGCCCCTGGCTCTGGGGCCAACGTCCTGACTTTC
cdr3_aa: CASSQTAPGSGANVLTF

d_call: NA
v_call: TRBV5-1
j_call: TRBJ2-1
clone_size: NA
cdr3_nt: TGCGCCAGCAGCGCACTAGGGTGGTGGTTCTTC
cdr3_aa: CASSALGWWFF

d_call: NA
v_call: TRBV27
j_call: TRBJ1-2
clone_size: few
cdr3_nt: TGTGCCAGCAGTCTCCACCCGGGTAGTGGCTACACCTTC
cdr3_aa: CASSLHPGSGYTF

d_call: NA
v_call: TRBV24-1
j_call: TRBJ2-7
clone_size: NA
cdr3_nt: TGTGCCACCAGTGACCAGGGTTCGTACGAGCAGTACTTC
cdr3_aa: CATSDQGSYEQYF

d_call: NA
v_call: TRBV2
j_call: TRBJ2-3
clone_size: NA
cdr3_nt: TGTGCCAGCAGTCCAAGAACTCGGACAGCCTGGGGCACAGATACGCAGTATTTT
cdr3_aa: CASSPRTRTAWGTDTQYF

d_call: NA
v_call: TRBV5-6
j_call: TRBJ2-1
clone_size: few
cdr3_nt: TGTGCCAGCAGTCCGAACGGGAGCCCGATGCAGGAGCAGTTCTTC
cdr3_aa: CASSPNGSPMQEQFF

d_call: TRBD1
v_call: TRBV29-1
j_call: TRBJ2-1
clone_size: few
cdr3_nt: TGCAGCGCCGAACATGGCAGGGGGCATGAGCAGTTCTTC
cdr3_aa: CSAEHGRGHEQFF

d_call: NA
v_call: TRBV7-6
j_call: TRBJ2-1
clone_size: NA
cdr3_nt: TGTGCCAGCAGCTTAGAAAGTGAATTCTACAATGAGCAGTTCTTC
cdr3_aa: CASSLESEFYNEQFF

d_call: NA
v_call: TRBV14
j_call: TRBJ2-5
clone_size: few
cdr3_nt: TGTGCCAGCAGCGAACAGGGAGTGACCCAGTACTTC
cdr3_aa: CASSEQGVTQYF

d_call: TRBD2
v_call: TRBV19
j_call: TRBJ2-5
clone_size: few
cdr3_nt: TGTGCCAGTAGTATCGGAACTAGCGGGATACAAGAGACCCAGTACTTC
cdr3_aa: CASSIGTSGIQETQYF